The 21 T cell receptor beta chains listed next were all sequenced from one sample in a study of shared clonotypes between healthy human individuals. Measured with immunoSEQ multiplex PCR; TCRdb has only the in-frame clones, and not every one. The sample lists some 120,000 clones, 68% occurring once. The specimen was memory CD8+ T cells sorted from blood. The subset is: CD45RO+ cells pooled with CCR7-negative TemRA cells. The receptors originated from a woman younger than 45 in good health.

CDR3 in DNA: TGTGCCAGCAGCCAGGGTTACACAGATACGCAGTATTTT. Its translation is CASSQGYTDTQYF. J is TRBJ2-3 and V is TRBV11-2; D is perhaps TRBD1 (5 bases). V was cut by 5 bases and J by 2 bases, with 8 bases left in between. The CDR3 length is 13 residues. Germline V lookup: CDR1 SGHAT, CDR2 FQNNGV.

This chain uses TRBV25-1 with TRBJ2-1; D tentatively fits TRBD1 or TRBD2 (7 bases each). This CDR3 comprises 16 residues. The germline CDR1 and CDR2 sequences are MGHDK and SYGVNS. V lost 4 bases and J lost 2, with 15 bases in between. In DNA, the CDR3 is TGTGCCAGCAGTGGAAACCAGGGGGGGCCCTACAATGAGCAGTTCTTC. It yields the protein CASSGNQGGPYNEQFF.

The chain carries TRBV27 and TRBJ2-7; unclear D gene. CDR3 size: 16 residues. Germline CDR1 MNHEY, CDR2 SMNVEV (reference sequence). V was trimmed by 2 bases and J by 2 bases, leaving 16 bases between them. CDR3 sequence: CASSLEVGVWPYEQYF. CDR3 bases: TGTGCCAGCAGTTTAGAGGTAGGAGTTTGGCCCTACGAGCAGTACTTC.

The rearrangement links TRBV29-1 to TRBJ2-7; a possible D gene is TRBD2 (6 bases). The V and J ends lost 6 bases and 0 bases respectively, with 15 bases between them. The CDR3 runs 14 residues. Per germline, CDR1 SQVTM and CDR2 ANQGSEA. The CDR3: CSVALASDSYEQYF. The CDR3 DNA is TGCAGCGTGGCCCTGGCTAGCGACTCCTACGAGCAGTACTTC.

The chain recombines TRBV7-9 with TRBJ2-7; no firm D call. Trimming removed 5 bases from V and 3 bases from J, with 14 bases in between. Germline V lookup: CDR1 SEHNR, CDR2 FQNEAQ (reference sequence). This CDR3 has 14 residues. CDR3 residues: CASSPRSQDYEQYF. The CDR3 region has the DNA TGTGCCAGCAGCCCCCGGTCCCAGGACTACGAGCAGTACTTC.

The V call is TRBV25-1, the J call TRBJ2-1; no firm D call. Germline CDR1 reads MGHDK; CDR2 reads SYGVNS. This CDR3 has 13 residues. V was trimmed by 5 bases and J by 0 bases, leaving 5 bases between them. The CDR3 loop reads CASSTGSYNEQFF. CDR3 coding DNA: TGTGCCAGCAGTACGGGCTCCTACAATGAGCAGTTCTTC.

V and J are TRBV15 and TRBJ2-7; 13 bases are a match to TRBD2. The CDR3 has 18 residues. V shed 3 bases, J shed 4 bases, and the junction held 12 bases outside the gene matches. The germline V gene has CDR1 LNHNV and CDR2 YYDKDF (reference sequence). The CDR3 nucleotides read TGTGCCACCAGCAGGGGACTAGCGGGAAGTTGGGGCCGGTACGAGCAGTACTTC. It is translated as CATSRGLAGSWGRYEQYF.

The chain carries TRBV18 and TRBJ2-7; a weak D match, TRBD2 (5 bases). V lost 1 base and J 2 bases, leaving 12 bases between the germline ends. The CDR3 consists of 15 residues. The V gene's germline CDR1 is KGHSH and CDR2 LQKENI. The CDR3 nucleotides read TGTGCCAGCTCACCACTCGTGGGAGAGACCTACGAGCAGTACTTC. This gives the protein CASSPLVGETYEQYF. Full variable domain (outside the CDR3, taken from reference TRBV18 and TRBJ2-7): NAGVMQNPRHLVRRRGQEARLRCSPMKGHSHVYWYRQLPEEGLKFMVYLQKENIIDESGMPKERFSAEFPKEGPSILRIQQVVRGDSAAYFCASSPLVGETYEQYFGPGTRLTVT.

CDR3 sequence: CASSFAGTVVQFF. For the CDR3, the DNA is TGTGCCAGCAGTTTCGCCGGGACAGTGGTCCAATTTTTT. The chain has TRBV28 and TRBJ2-2, with 7 positions matching TRBD1. V lost 3 bases to trimming and J lost 17 bases; unmatched junction nucleotides: 12. The CDR3 loop spans 13 amino acids. Germline assignment: CDR1 MDHEN and CDR2 SYDVKM.

The V and J genes are TRBV4-2 and TRBJ2-4, with a tentative D call TRBD2 (6 bases). Germline CDR1 reads LGHNA; CDR2 reads YNFKEQ. The CDR3 is 17 amino acids. Trimming cost V 0 bases and J 3 bases, with 15 bases left between them. As DNA, the CDR3 is TGTGCCAGCAGCCAAGATCGGGGGTACCTTGGCAAAAACATTCAGTACTTC. Amino acids: CASSQDRGYLGKNIQYF.

The chain employs TRBV15 and TRBJ2-2; TRBD2 matches at 9 bases. The V gene end was trimmed by 5 bases and the J gene end by 2 bases; junction bases not matched to a gene: 12. From germline, CDR1 is LNHNV and CDR2 YYDKDF (reference sequence). The CDR3 runs to 18 residues. The CDR3 DNA reads as TGTGCCACCAGCGGCGGGATGCGGGAGGGCCTCAACACCGGGGAGCTGTTTTTT. Translation gives CATSGGMREGLNTGELFF.

The chain couples TRBV7-6 to TRBJ2-5; D gene uncertain. The CDR3 runs to 14 residues. V was cut by 2 bases and J by 1 base, with 8 bases left in between. The V gene's germline CDR1 is SGHVS and CDR2 FNYEAQ. CDR3 sequence: CASSLPGFQETQYF. The CDR3 DNA sequence: TGTGCCAGCAGCTTACCAGGATTCCAAGAGACCCAGTACTTC. The entire variable domain, with the rest obtained from reference TRBV7-6 and TRBJ2-5, is as follows: GAGVSQSPRYKVTKRGQDVALRCDPISGHVSLYWYRQALGQGPEFLTYFNYEAQQDKSGLPNDRFSAERPEGSISTLTIQRTEQRDSAMYRCASSLPGFQETQYFGPGTRLLVL.

This rearrangement joins TRBV27 to TRBJ1-6, with 9 bases matching TRBD1. CDR3 length: 13 amino acids. Trimming cost V 5 bases and J 7 bases; bases outside gene matches: 0. Germline-derived CDR1 and CDR2 are MNHEY and SMNVEV (reference sequence). CDR3 nucleotide sequence: TGTGCCAGCAGTGGACAGGGGAATTCACCCCTCCACTTT. Amino acid sequence: CASSGQGNSPLHF.

This clone was seen repeatedly, ten times or more. The chain recombines TRBV6-5 with TRBJ1-1, with D unclear. Trimming left V 8 bases short and J 3 bases short, with 13 bases between. Germline V CDR1 and CDR2: MNHEY, SVGAGI. The CDR3 contains 13 residues. The CDR3 protein is CASFKGRDTEAFF. The DNA of the CDR3 is TGTGCCAGCTTTAAAGGGAGGGACACTGAAGCTTTCTTT.

The chain combines TRBV25-1 with TRBJ1-4, with D perhaps TRBD1 (5 bases). CDR3 length equals 16 residues. Germline assignment: CDR1 MGHDK and CDR2 SYGVNS. The V gene lost 2 bases and the J gene lost 8 bases, with 18 bases spanning the gap. The CDR3 protein is CASSEPTGRWYEKLFF. CDR3 sequence (DNA): TGTGCCAGCAGTGAACCAACGGGACGGTGGTACGAAAAACTGTTTTTT. The full variable domain, its missing parts supplied by reference TRBV25-1 and TRBJ1-4, is EADIYQTPRYLVIGTGKKITLECSQTMGHDKMYWYQQDPGMELHLIHYSYGVNSTEKGDLSSESTVSRIRTEHFPLTLESARPSHTSQYLCASSEPTGRWYEKLFFGSGTQLSVL.

This clone was found a few times. Other nucleotide sequences in the sample specify the same CDR3. V usage is TRBV7-2 and J usage is TRBJ2-5, with D unclear. TRBJ2-7 matches the DNA end more closely, so the J call is doubtful. The CDR3 is 13 amino acids. CDR1 and CDR2 (germline): SGHTA, FQGNSA. In DNA, the CDR3 is TGTGCCAGCAGCTTAGGCATCGCCTACGAGCAGTACTTC. Its translation: CASSLGIAYEQYF.

Here the CDR3 reads CASSQEEDRGAFF. The CDR3 coding sequence is TGCGCCAGCAGCCAAGAGGAGGATCGTGGAGCTTTCTTT. The rearrangement joins TRBV4-1 to TRBJ1-1; D remains unclear. The CDR3 covers 13 residues. V was shortened by 0 bases and J by 10 bases, with 12 bases between the two germline ends. Per germline, CDR1 MGHRA and CDR2 YSYEKL.

The chain uses TRBV6-5 and TRBJ1-4; D possibly corresponds to TRBD1 (6 bases). Germline-derived CDR1 and CDR2 are MNHEY and SVGAGI. The CDR3 is 15 residues long. The V end lost 10 bases, the J end lost 7 bases, and 22 bases lay between the germline ends. CDR3 DNA sequence: TGTGCCACTCGAGGGGGTTTGGTGTACGGTGAAAAACTGTTTTTT. Translation gives CATRGGLVYGEKLFF.

The chain is built from TRBV25-1 and TRBJ2-5; 7 positions agree with TRBD1. The J call could be wrong; TRBJ2-7 is a better fit for the DNA end. The CDR3 runs 13 residues. The germline CDR1 and CDR2 sequences are MGHDK and SYGVNS. CDR3 bases: TGTGCCAGCAGTGACGGGACAGTATACGAGCAGTACTTC. This encodes CASSDGTVYEQYF.

The chain uses TRBV7-9 and TRBJ2-3; D remains unclear. The germline V gene has CDR1 SEHNR and CDR2 FQNEAQ (reference sequence). Trimming pared 1 base from V and 9 bases from J, leaving 14 bases between. The CDR3 totals 14 residues. The CDR3: CASSLEGPTRTQYF. CDR3 nucleotide sequence: TGTGCCAGCAGCTTAGAAGGGCCAACGAGGACGCAGTATTTT.

The rearrangement links TRBV19 to TRBJ2-2; the D is unclear. Germline V gene lookup returns CDR1 LNHDA and CDR2 SQIVND (reference sequence). Deletions cut 5 bases from V and 9 bases from J, with 13 bases between. The CDR3 is 13 residues long. CDR3 in amino acids: CASSPERARELFF. The CDR3, as DNA: TGTGCCAGTAGTCCAGAGCGAGCTAGGGAGCTGTTTTTT. Variable domain in full (rest from reference TRBV19 and TRBJ2-2): DGGITQSPKYLFRKEGQNVTLSCEQNLNHDAMYWYRQDPGQGLRLIYYSQIVNDFQKGDIAEGYSVSREKKESFPLTVTSAQKNPTAFYLCASSPERARELFFGEGSRLTVL.